This entry concerns a single TCR beta chain. What it binds is not known. Mouse germline and gene names are used. The source of the sample is a study of tissue T cells after allogeneic stem cell transplantation. Study outcomes and limitations: The patient cohort was small and clinically heterogeneous, with limited sampling depth. Shared clones across patients were few; motif clustering revealed tissue-specific shared signatures. Anatomically similar tissues had similar TCR repertoires within each patient.

TCRbeta CDR3 was sequenced at survey depth with template counts. Measured with immunoSEQ multiplex PCR; TCRdb has only the in-frame clones, and not every one. The sample includes around 6,000 clones, 40% to 60% of them seen just once. Documented time point: mouse harvest day 7 after allogeneic transplant. Tail vein injection delivered 10^7 T-cell-depleted bone marrow cells and 10^6 splenic CD5+ T cells. This TCR derives from a female BALB/c mouse given C57BL/6 T cells with graft-versus-host disease after an allogeneic hematopoietic cell transplant. Sequencing input: gut tissue.

Partial CDR3 DNA: TGTGCCAGCAGCCGACAGGCAAACACAGAAGTCTTC. This codes for CASSRQANTEVF. The CDR3, in full, reads CASSRQANTEVFF. This sequence joins TRBV3 and TRBJ1-1, with a weak D call TRBD1 (6 bases). The read comes to an end 1 residue before the CDR3 does, leaving the germline J gene to fill in the end. The CDR3 is 13 residues long. V was cut by 5 bases and J by 0 bases, with 7 bases left in between. From germline, CDR1 is SNHLY and CDR2 FYNGKV (reference sequence).